This paragraph covers one T cell receptor (beta chain) sequence. The data stem from a study of blood T cell repertoires in COVID-19. Germline assignment: CDR1 SGHKS and CDR2 YYEKEE (reference sequence). The CDR3 is made up of 15 amino acids. V dropped 1 base and J dropped 1 base, with 9 bases sitting between them. Individuals drawn from approximately 26 US areas were about 18 to 90 years old. Participant reports of clinical history set cohort assignment. As processed by the authors: Quantification of nucleated cells was approximated via reference gene primer amplification. The protocol was immunoSEQ multiplex PCR, while the TCRdb copy is restricted to in-frame clones and leaves out a portion. The V and J calls and clone size come from that table; D and trimming were worked out from the DNA. The table has around 230,000 clones, roughly nine tenths seen once.

The TCR comes from a woman in her thirties who had recovered from COVID-19. Specimen: PBMCs or T cells enriched from blood (not recorded which). This chain links TRBV5-5 with TRBJ1-5, with D perhaps TRBD1 (6 bases). CDR3 in amino acids: CASSLRGSSNQPQHF. CDR3 bases: TGTGCCAGCAGCTTGAGGGGGTCGAGCAATCAGCCCCAGCATTTT.